This TCR beta chain was found in a study of cytomegalovirus exposure and HLA in healthy donors. This clone came up a few times. Distinct nucleotide sequences in the sample also encode this CDR3. With 60 Vbeta and 13 Jbeta primers, the PCR was carried out. Sequencing was performed with immunoSEQ multiplex PCR; in TCRdb, only in-frame clones are kept and a portion is missing. The sample holds approximately 220,000 clones, around 80% seen once. Nominally healthy donors provided the samples, though records likely missed some immune exposures. V was shortened by 7 bases and J by 0 bases, with 22 bases between the two germline ends. Per the germline V gene, CDR1 is SQVTM and CDR2 is ANQGSEA. The CDR3 runs 16 residues.

This receptor was taken from a man aged 40-50 years in good health and CMV-seropositive. The sequencing sample was made of PBMCs. The chain couples TRBV29-1 to TRBJ2-7; TRBD2 is a possible D gene (6 bases). In DNA form, the CDR3 reads TGCAGCGCCCTCAGCACAAGGAGCGGGCGCTCCTACGAGCAGTACTTC. Translated, it gives CSALSTRSGRSYEQYF.